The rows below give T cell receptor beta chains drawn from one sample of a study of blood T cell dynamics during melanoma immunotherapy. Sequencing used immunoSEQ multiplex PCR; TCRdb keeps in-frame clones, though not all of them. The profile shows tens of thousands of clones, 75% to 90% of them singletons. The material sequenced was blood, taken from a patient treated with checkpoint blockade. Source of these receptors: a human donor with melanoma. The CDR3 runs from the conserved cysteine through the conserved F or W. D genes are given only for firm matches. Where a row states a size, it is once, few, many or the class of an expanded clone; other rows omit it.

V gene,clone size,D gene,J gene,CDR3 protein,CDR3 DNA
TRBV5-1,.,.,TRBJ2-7,CASSLTVGARNEQYF,TGCGCCAGCAGCTTGACTGTGGGAGCTCGGAACGAGCAGTACTTC
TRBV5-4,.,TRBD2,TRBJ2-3,CASSPGLAGGSFSSTDTQYF,TGTGCCAGCAGCCCCGGACTAGCGGGGGGCAGTTTCTCTAGCACAGATACGCAGTATTTT
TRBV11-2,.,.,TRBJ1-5,CASSLKENQPQHF,TGTGCCAGCAGCTTAAAGGAGAATCAGCCCCAGCATTTT
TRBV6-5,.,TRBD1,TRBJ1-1,CASSYKAGGISTEAFF,TGTGCCAGCAGTTACAAGGCAGGGGGTATTAGCACTGAAGCTTTCTTT
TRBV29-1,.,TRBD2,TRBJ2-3,CSAETGGTGGPSDTQYF,TGCAGCGCTGAGACAGGCGGAACGGGAGGGCCTTCAGATACGCAGTATTTT
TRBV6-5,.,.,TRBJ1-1,CASSYSRTHTTEAFF,TGTGCCAGCAGTTACTCGAGAACCCATACGACTGAAGCTTTCTTT
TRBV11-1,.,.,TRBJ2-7,CASSLERVSSYEQYF,TGTGCCAGCAGCTTAGAGAGGGTGAGCTCCTACGAGCAGTACTTC
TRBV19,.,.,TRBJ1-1,CASSIVRGTEAFF,TGTGCCAGTAGTATAGTCAGGGGAACTGAAGCTTTCTTT
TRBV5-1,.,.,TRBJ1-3,CASSLGTSGNTIYF,TGCGCCAGCAGCTTGGGAACCTCTGGAAACACCATATATTTT
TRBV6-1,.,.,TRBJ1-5,CASSEDRLKDHF,TGTGCCAGCAGTGAAGATAGGCTAAAGGATCATTTT
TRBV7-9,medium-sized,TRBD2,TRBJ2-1,CASSLIGVSGRNEQFF,TGTGCCAGCAGCTTAATTGGAGTTAGCGGGAGGAATGAGCAGTTCTTC
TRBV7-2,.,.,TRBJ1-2,CASSLASGRGYTF,TGTGCCAGCAGCTTAGCGTCAGGGCGAGGCTACACCTTC
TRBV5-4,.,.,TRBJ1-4,CASSLGGLGEKLFF,TGTGCCAGCAGCCTCGGGGGGCTGGGGGAAAAACTGTTTTTT
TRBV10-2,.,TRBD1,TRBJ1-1,CASSPGTGMGMNTEAFF,TGCGCCAGCAGTCCCGGGACAGGGATGGGAATGAACACTGAAGCTTTCTTT
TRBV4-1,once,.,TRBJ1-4,CASSQSPRTTNEKLFF,TGCGCCAGCAGCCAAAGCCCCAGGACAACTAATGAAAAACTGTTTTTT
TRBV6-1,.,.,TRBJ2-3,CASSVEGTDTQYF,TGTGCCAGCAGTGTGGAGGGGACAGATACGCAGTATTTT
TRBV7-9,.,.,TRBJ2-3,CASSQGLTDTQYF,TGTGCCAGCAGCCAAGGACTGACAGATACGCAGTATTTT
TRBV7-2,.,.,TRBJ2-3,CASSLVTLARSPQYF,TGTGCCAGCAGCTTAGTTACCCTGGCTAGAAGCCCGCAGTATTTT
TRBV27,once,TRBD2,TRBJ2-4,CASSPNSRTLSGSKDIQYF,TGTGCCAGCAGTCCTAACTCACGCACCCTTAGCGGGAGCAAGGACATTCAGTACTTC
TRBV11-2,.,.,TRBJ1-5,CASSLALGQTEPQHF,TGTGCCAGCAGCCTGGCCCTAGGACAGACGGAACCCCAGCATTTT
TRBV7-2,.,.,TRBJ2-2,CASAFGGIGELFF,TGTGCCAGCGCCTTCGGGGGCATCGGGGAGCTGTTTTTT
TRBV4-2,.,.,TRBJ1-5,CASSPFGGDSNQPQHF,TGTGCCAGCAGCCCCTTCGGTGGGGATAGCAATCAGCCCCAGCATTTT
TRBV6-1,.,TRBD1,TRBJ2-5,CASSLGQGAGSQYF,TGTGCCAGCAGCTTAGGACAGGGCGCCGGATCTCAGTACTTC
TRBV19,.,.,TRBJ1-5,CATLRDGGHQPQHF,TGTGCCACCCTCCGGGACGGCGGCCATCAGCCCCAGCATTTT
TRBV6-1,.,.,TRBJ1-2,CASSESQLNYGYTF,TGTGCCAGCAGTGAATCCCAGTTGAACTATGGCTACACCTTC
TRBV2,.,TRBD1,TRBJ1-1,CASTRTGVGVGTEAFF,TGTGCCAGTACTAGGACAGGGGTTGGAGTAGGCACTGAAGCTTTCTTT
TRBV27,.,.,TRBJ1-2,CASSMGGGHSAPYGYTF,TGTGCCAGCAGCATGGGAGGGGGACACAGCGCACCATATGGCTACACCTTC
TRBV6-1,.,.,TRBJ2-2,CAIAPGFKTGELFF,TGTGCAATTGCACCGGGATTTAAGACCGGGGAGCTGTTTTTT
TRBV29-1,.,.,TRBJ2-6,CSVSTGSGANVLTF,TGCAGCGTTAGTACAGGGTCTGGGGCCAACGTCCTGACTTTC
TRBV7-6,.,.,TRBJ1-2,CASSPPLIQGSNYGYTF,TGTGCCAGCAGCCCCCCCTTAATACAGGGTTCTAACTATGGCTACACCTTC
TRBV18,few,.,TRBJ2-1,CASSGVKQGSSYNEQFF,TGTGCCAGCTCAGGCGTTAAACAGGGTAGCTCCTACAATGAGCAGTTCTTC
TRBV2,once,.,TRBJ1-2,CASSVWSYGYTF,TGTGCCAGCAGTGTATGGAGCTATGGCTACACCTTC
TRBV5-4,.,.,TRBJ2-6,CASSLTGANVLTF,TGTGCCAGCAGCTTGACTGGGGCCAACGTCCTGACTTTC
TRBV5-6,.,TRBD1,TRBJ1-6,CASSAPNRGSNSPLHF,TGTGCCAGCAGCGCCCCCAACAGGGGATCAAATTCACCCCTCCACTTT
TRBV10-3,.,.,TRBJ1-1,CAIVSGANTEAFF,TGTGCCATCGTGTCAGGGGCGAACACTGAAGCTTTCTTT
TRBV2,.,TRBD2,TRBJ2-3,CASSEVFWTSGRTDTQYF,TGTGCCAGCAGTGAAGTTTTTTGGACTAGCGGACGCACAGATACGCAGTATTTT
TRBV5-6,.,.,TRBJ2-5,CASSLGWAIETQYF,TGTGCCAGCAGCTTGGGCTGGGCTATCGAGACCCAGTACTTC
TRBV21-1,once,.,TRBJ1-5,CASNNRQSNQPQHF,TGTGCCAGCAACAACCGACAGAGCAATCAGCCCCAGCATTTT
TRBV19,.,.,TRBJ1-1,CASRRRQDPGRTEAFF,TGTGCCAGTAGGAGAAGACAGGACCCGGGTAGGACTGAAGCTTTCTTT
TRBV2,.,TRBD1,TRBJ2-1,CASRDRGRFHEQFF,TGTGCCAGCAGGGACAGGGGGCGCTTTCATGAGCAGTTCTTC
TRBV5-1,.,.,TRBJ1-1,CASSFKGVTEAFF,TGCGCCAGCAGCTTTAAAGGGGTAACTGAAGCTTTCTTT
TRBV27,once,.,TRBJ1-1,CASSLFRESTEAFF,TGTGCCAGCAGTTTATTTCGGGAGAGCACTGAAGCTTTCTTT
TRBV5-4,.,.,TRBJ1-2,CASSLQSGGWGYGYTF,TGTGCCAGCAGCTTACAATCGGGGGGCTGGGGCTATGGCTACACCTTC
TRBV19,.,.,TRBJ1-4,CASSETGPPTNEKLFF,TGTGCCAGTTCAGAGACAGGCCCCCCAACTAATGAAAAACTGTTTTTT
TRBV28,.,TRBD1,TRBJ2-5,CASSLNGQGVEETQYF,TGTGCCAGCAGTCTTAACGGACAGGGCGTTGAAGAGACCCAGTACTTC
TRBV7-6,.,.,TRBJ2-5,CASSPPGRGETQYF,TGTGCCAGCAGCCCACCAGGGAGAGGAGAGACCCAGTACTTC
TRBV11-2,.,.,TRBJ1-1,CASSPPPGQPMNTEAFF,TGTGCCAGCAGCCCTCCCCCGGGGCAGCCCATGAACACTGAAGCTTTCTTT
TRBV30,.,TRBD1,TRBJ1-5,CAWSSTGGNQPQHF,TGTGCCTGGAGCTCGACAGGGGGTAATCAGCCCCAGCATTTT
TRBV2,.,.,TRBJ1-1,CASNLGSSTEAFF,TGTGCCAGCAACCTAGGATCGAGCACTGAAGCTTTCTTT
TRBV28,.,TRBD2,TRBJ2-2,CASSLVGGTGELFF,TGTGCCAGCAGTTTAGTCGGGGGGACCGGGGAGCTGTTTTTT
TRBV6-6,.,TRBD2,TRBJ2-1,CASSPPREGYNEQFF,TGTGCCAGCAGCCCTCCCCGGGAGGGGTACAATGAGCAGTTCTTC
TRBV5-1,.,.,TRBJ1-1,CASNPLDALITEAFF,TGCGCCAGCAACCCCTTGGATGCACTGATCACTGAAGCTTTCTTT